The 3 T cell receptor beta chains below come from one sample, sequenced in a study of blood T cell repertoires in COVID-19. Profiling relied on immunoSEQ multiplex PCR, and the TCRdb table lists in-frame clones only, not all of them. The repertoire has tens of thousands of clones, 78% of them found once; the top ten carry around a sixth. The sample taken for sequencing was peripheral blood. These receptors were collected from a human donor in a cohort sampled during active COVID-19.

V and J are TRBV5-1 and TRBJ2-1; TRBD2 might be the D (6 bases). Germline loops: CDR1 SGHRS, CDR2 YFSETQ. The CDR3 loop spans 15 amino acids. Trimming removed 0 bases from V and 8 bases from J, with 15 bases in between. DNA for the CDR3: TGCGCCAGCAGCTTGGTGGGAAGTAGGGAGGATGAGCAGTTCTTC. This encodes CASSLVGSREDEQFF.

The CDR3 bases are TGTGCCAGCAGCTTGAGCGGGGGGATCTACGAGCAGTACTTC. Its protein is CASSLSGGIYEQYF. V and J are TRBV11-2 and TRBJ2-7, with TRBD2 matching over 9 bases. This CDR3 has 14 residues. The V segment lost 3 bases and the J segment 3 bases; nucleotides outside the gene matches: 3. Germline CDR1 SGHAT, CDR2 FQNNGV.

This chain joins TRBV5-6 and TRBJ2-1; tentative D call: TRBD2 (6 bases). Trimming left V 3 bases short and J 8 bases short, with 6 bases between. The CDR3 contains 11 residues. Germline V gene lookup returns CDR1 SGHDT and CDR2 YYEEEE. The CDR3 DNA follows: TGTGCCAGCAGCTGGAGGGATGAGCAGTTCTTC. This codes for CASSWRDEQFF.